This TCR beta chain came from a study of patients and donors after allogeneic stem cell transplantation. Looked up from germline, CDR1 is MGHRA and CDR2 is YSYEKL. The CDR3 is made up of 15 amino acids. The ends were cut back, 0 bases at V and 6 bases at J, with 12 bases in the middle. TCRdb reprocessed the RT-PCR reads via MiXCR and lists one record per CDR3 protein. Of over 200,000 distinct CDR3 sequences listed, about 38% are singletons. The clonotype was recovered from a human donor who was either an allogeneic HSCT recipient or a stem cell or donor lymphocyte infusion donor (not recorded which). It is not recorded whose cells these are; they may come from a transplant donor. The material sequenced was blood, either unsorted or a sorted T cell fraction (not recorded which). The V and J genes are TRBV4-1 and TRBJ2-1, with D possibly TRBD1 on 5 matching bases. CDR3 sequence: CASSQDFRRANEQFF. In DNA, the CDR3 is TGCGCCAGCAGCCAAGATTTCCGCAGGGCCAATGAGCAGTTCTTC.